This T cell receptor beta chain emerged from a study of blood T cells in healthy people across ages. This clonotype was detected many times. A second PCR of 7 to 11 cycles used a sample-barcoded 5' primer and a J-beta primer mix. TCRdb analysed the 5' RACE reads with MiXCR anew, one entry per CDR3 protein. The data show under 1,100,000 distinct CDR3 sequences, approximately 25% seen once. The CDR3 loop spans 14 amino acids. The germline V and J ends were trimmed by 4 bases and 0 bases, with 11 bases remaining between them. The V gene's germline CDR1 is SGHRS and CDR2 YFSETQ. This same sample was also part of a study on T cells of mothers and their children. That report notes: Slightly, though not significantly, more overlap was seen in related than in unrelated mother-child pairs.

This clonotype was obtained from a girl aged 2-10 years in good health. The specimen was blood. The J gene is TRBJ2-7, the V gene TRBV5-1; D call uncertain. The CDR3 here is CASSPGPSSYEQYF. The CDR3 DNA is TGCGCCAGCAGCCCCGGGCCGAGCTCCTACGAGCAGTACTTC. Filled out from reference TRBV5-1 and TRBJ2-7, the complete variable domain reads KAGVTQTPRYLIKTRGQQVTLSCSPISGHRSVSWYQQTPGQGLQFLFEYFSETQRNKGNFPGRFSGRQFSNSRSEMNVSTLELGDSALYLCASSPGPSSYEQYFGPGTRLTVT.